This entry lists 20 T cell receptor beta chains sequenced from one sample in a study of blood T cell repertoires in COVID-19. The assay was immunoSEQ multiplex PCR, and TCRdb's table has in-frame clones only and misses some. The table lists about 310,000 clones, roughly nine tenths of them singletons. Sequenced: PBMCs or T cells enriched from blood (not recorded which). These receptors were obtained from a woman between 25 and 40 years old who had recovered from COVID-19.

The gene calls are TRBV6-5 and TRBJ1-1; D not certain. The CDR3 sequence is 13 residues long. Per the germline V gene, CDR1 is MNHEY and CDR2 is SVGAGI. Trimming left V 6 bases short and J 4 bases short, with 12 bases between. CDR3 in DNA: TGTGCCAGCAGGCCGGACTCGGGCACTGAAGCTTTCTTT. This encodes CASRPDSGTEAFF.

CDR3: CASSHAGTGAYSPLHF. CDR3 coding DNA: TGTGCCAGCAGCCATGCCGGGACAGGGGCTTATTCACCCCTCCACTTT. The chain is built from TRBV5-6 and TRBJ1-6; TRBD1 matches at 10 bases. Trimming took 4 bases from V and 8 from J; bases not matched to a gene: 9. The CDR3 consists of 16 residues. Germline V gene sequence: CDR1 SGHDT, CDR2 YYEEEE.

The genes are TRBV2 and TRBJ2-2; D is perhaps TRBD2 (6 bases). The V end was cut by 4 bases, the J end by 7 bases, with 16 bases between. In germline, CDR1 is SNHLY, CDR2 FYNNEI. This CDR3 comprises 15 residues. DNA of the CDR3: TGTGCCAGCAGTGTGGAGGGATCGAGTGTCGGGGAGCTGTTTTTT. Translating gives CASSVEGSSVGELFF.

The gene calls are TRBV3-1 (or the pseudogene TRBV3-2) and TRBJ2-7, with TRBD1 matching over 8 bases. CDR1 and CDR2 from the germline V gene are LGHDT and YNNKEL (reference sequence). Trimming at V came to 6 bases and at J to 5 bases, leaving 6 bases not matched to a gene. This CDR3 contains 13 residues. The CDR3 region is CASRLTGADEQYF. CDR3 sequence (DNA): TGTGCCAGCAGGCTGACAGGGGCTGACGAGCAGTACTTC.

The CDR3 reads CASSPLSGGGGSPLHF. CDR3 nucleotide sequence: TGTGCCAGCAGCCCTCTGAGTGGGGGAGGAGGCTCACCCCTCCACTTT. The chain employs TRBV9 and TRBJ1-6, with D perhaps matching TRBD1 (5 bases). Germline CDR1 is SGDLS and CDR2 is YYNGEE. V lost 4 bases and J 10 bases, leaving 21 bases between the germline ends. The CDR3 runs 16 residues.

The sample holds one count of this clone. CDR3 sequence: CASGLAWGGSYEQYF. The CDR3 DNA is TGTGCCAGCGGCCTCGCGTGGGGGGGATCCTACGAGCAGTACTTC. J is TRBJ2-7 and V is TRBV27, with 7 bases matching TRBD2. V dropped 8 bases and J dropped 1; count of bases not matched to a gene: 11. The CDR3 consists of 15 residues. Germline V gene data show CDR1 as MNHEY and CDR2 as SMNVEV (reference sequence).

This chain links TRBV21-1 with TRBJ2-3; TRBD1 is taken as the D call from the table, unchecked against the DNA. TRBV21-1 is a listed pseudogene. This CDR3 is built from 15 residues. CDR3 sequence reads: CASSMGYAHANTQYF. The CDR3 nucleotides are TGTGCCAGCAGCATGGGCTACGCACACGCAAATACGCAGTATTTT.

The chain is built from TRBV7-9 and TRBJ1-2; 10 nucleotides match TRBD1. V lost 4 bases and J lost 6; bases outside the gene matches: 2. The CDR3 runs 13 residues. Germline loops: CDR1 SEHNR, CDR2 FQNEAQ (reference sequence). CDR3 residues: CASSSDRGHGYTF. The CDR3 nucleotides read TGTGCCAGCAGCTCCGACAGGGGGCATGGCTACACCTTC.

In this sample, this clone turned up once. This rearrangement joins TRBV3-1 (or the pseudogene TRBV3-2) to TRBJ2-3; TRBD2 matches 8 bases. The germline V gene encodes CDR1 LGHDT and CDR2 YNNKEL (reference sequence). V lost 3 bases to trimming and J lost 0 bases; unmatched junction nucleotides: 11. The CDR3 loop spans 18 amino acids. The CDR3 loop reads CASSQDQLAVASTDTQYF. CDR3 DNA: TGTGCCAGCAGCCAGGACCAACTAGCGGTCGCTAGCACAGATACGCAGTATTTT.

The gene calls are TRBV4-3 and TRBJ2-3; 7 bases match TRBD2. Germline CDR1 is LGHNA and CDR2 is YSLEER. CDR3 length equals 14 residues. V shed 3 bases and J 1 base; nucleotides not matched to a gene: 1. CDR3 loop: CASSQLAGTDTQYF. The CDR3 DNA reads TGCGCCAGCAGCCAGCTAGCGGGCACAGATACGCAGTATTTT.

V gene TRBV3-1 (or the pseudogene TRBV3-2) combines with J gene TRBJ1-2; TRBD1 might be the D (5 bases). This CDR3 region has 15 residues. The V gene's germline CDR1 is LGHDT and CDR2 YNNKEL (reference sequence). Trimming took off 0 bases at V and 5 bases at J, with 13 bases between the two ends. CDR3 DNA: TGTGCCAGCAGCCAAGATTCGACAGAACCTTATGGCTACACCTTC. It is translated as CASSQDSTEPYGYTF.

The chain uses TRBV2 and TRBJ2-1; D is possibly TRBD2 (5 bases). V was trimmed by 6 bases and J by 0 bases, leaving 15 bases between them. This CDR3 is built from 16 residues. CDR1 and CDR2 from the germline V gene are SNHLY and FYNNEI. CDR3 residues: CASSPWRQSSYNEQFF. The CDR3, as DNA: TGTGCCAGCAGCCCTTGGAGGCAGTCCTCCTACAATGAGCAGTTCTTC. Filled out from reference TRBV2 and TRBJ2-1, the complete variable domain reads EPEVTQTPSHQVTQMGQEVILRCVPISNHLYFYWYRQILGQKVEFLVSFYNNEISEKSEIFDDQFSVERPDGSNFTLKIRSTKLEDSAMYFCASSPWRQSSYNEQFFGPGTRLTVL.

The rearrangement links TRBV7-3 to TRBJ2-1; D remains ambiguous. The germline CDR1 and CDR2 sequences are SGHTA and FQGTGA. The CDR3 is made up of 15 amino acids. Deletions cut 3 bases from V and 9 bases from J, with 18 bases between. CDR3 DNA sequence: TGTGCCAGCAGCTTTGGAGCAGAACCTAGAGGTGAGCAGTTCTTC. This gives the protein CASSFGAEPRGEQFF.

The chain links TRBV28 to TRBJ1-4, with D maybe TRBD1 (6 bases). CDR3 length: 16 residues. The V and J ends lost 8 bases and 5 bases respectively, with 21 bases between them. Germline lookup yields CDR1 MDHEN and CDR2 SYDVKM. CDR3 in amino acids: CASLPSSGTRNEKLFF. The CDR3 DNA reads as TGTGCCAGCCTCCCTAGTTCCGGGACACGGAATGAAAAACTGTTTTTT.

V and J are TRBV28 and TRBJ1-1, with D tentatively TRBD1 (5 bases). The CDR3 is made up of 15 amino acids. Looked up from germline, CDR1 is MDHEN and CDR2 is SYDVKM. The germline V and J ends were trimmed by 4 bases and 1 base, with 13 bases remaining between them. The CDR3 DNA reads as TGTGCCAGCAGTTCTCCAGGGATCCCGAACACTGAAGCTTTCTTT. Translated: CASSSPGIPNTEAFF.

The CDR3 DNA reads as TGTGCCAGCAGCTTAGCAGGGGGCATCTCTGGAAACACCATATATTTT. This translates into CASSLAGGISGNTIYF. This chain connects TRBV7-9 to TRBJ1-3; TRBD1 agrees at 7 bases. This CDR3 region has 16 residues. Per germline, CDR1 SEHNR and CDR2 FQNEAQ (reference sequence). V shed 0 bases and J 0 bases; nucleotides not matched to a gene: 2.

The rearrangement joins TRBV14 to TRBJ1-6; 8 bases align to TRBD1. The CDR3 spans 16 residues. V shed 4 bases and J 10 bases; nucleotides not matched to a gene: 12. Germline V gene data show CDR1 as SGHDN and CDR2 as FVKESK. The CDR3: CASSLRGTGYGSPLHF. Written as DNA, the CDR3 is TGTGCCAGCAGCCTGCGAGGGACAGGTTATGGATCACCCCTCCACTTT.

This chain connects TRBV11-2 to TRBJ2-5; 7 bases fit TRBD1. V lost 5 bases, J lost 5 bases, and 2 bases stayed unmatched. This CDR3 is built from 12 residues. Germline CDR1 and CDR2: SGHAT and FQNNGV. As DNA, the CDR3 is TGTGCCAGCAGCACACAGGGGGAGACCCAGTACTTC. This translates into CASSTQGETQYF.

Only a few counts were recorded for this clone. The CDR3 nucleotides read TGCGCCAGCAGTCCGGGAAATTCACCCCTCCACTTT. It encodes CASSPGNSPLHF. The V call is TRBV10-2, the J call TRBJ1-6; the D is unclear. V gave up 5 bases and J gave up 7 bases, with 6 bases separating them. The CDR3 length is 12 residues. Germline values: CDR1 WSHSY, CDR2 SAAADI.

The chain has TRBV3-1 (or the pseudogene TRBV3-2) and TRBJ1-1; 8 positions match TRBD1. Trimming took 3 bases from V and 11 from J; bases not matched to a gene: 5. Per the germline V gene, CDR1 is LGHDT and CDR2 is YNNKEL (reference sequence). This CDR3 has 12 amino acids. Here the CDR3 DNA reads TGTGCCAGCAGCCATGAGGACAGGGTGGCTTTCTTT. It yields the protein CASSHEDRVAFF.